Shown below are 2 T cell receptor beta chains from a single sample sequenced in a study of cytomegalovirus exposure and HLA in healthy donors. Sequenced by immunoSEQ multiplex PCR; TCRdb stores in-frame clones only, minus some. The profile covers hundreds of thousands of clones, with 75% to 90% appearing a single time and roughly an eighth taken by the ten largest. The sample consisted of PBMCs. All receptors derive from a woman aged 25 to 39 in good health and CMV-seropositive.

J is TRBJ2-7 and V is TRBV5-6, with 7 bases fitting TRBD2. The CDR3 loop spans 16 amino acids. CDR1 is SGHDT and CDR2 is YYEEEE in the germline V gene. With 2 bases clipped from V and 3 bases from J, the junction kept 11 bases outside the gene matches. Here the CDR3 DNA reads TGTGCCAGCAGCTTTGGAGGAACTAGCGAGATCTACGAGCAGTACTTC. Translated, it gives CASSFGGTSEIYEQYF. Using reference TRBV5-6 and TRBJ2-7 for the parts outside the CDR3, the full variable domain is DAGVTQSPTHLIKTRGQQVTLRCSPKSGHDTVSWYQQALGQGPQFIFQYYEEEERQRGNFPDRFSGHQFPNYSSELNVNALLLGDSALYLCASSFGGTSEIYEQYFGPGTRLTVT.

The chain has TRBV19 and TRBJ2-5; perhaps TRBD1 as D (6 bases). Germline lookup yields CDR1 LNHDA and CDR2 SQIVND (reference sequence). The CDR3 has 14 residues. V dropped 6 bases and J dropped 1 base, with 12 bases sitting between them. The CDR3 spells CASSAAGAQETQYF. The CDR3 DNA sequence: TGTGCCAGTAGCGCCGCAGGGGCCCAAGAGACCCAGTACTTC.